These 10 T cell receptor beta chains came from one sample sequenced in a study of T cell repertoires in cytomegalovirus infection (dated by TCRdb to the late 2010s). These receptors are not linked to any known antigen. The data were produced on an Illumina HiSeq 1500. The public reads were run again by TCRdb, first through fastp at Q25 and then through MiXCR, and only productive beta chains were kept. Every CDR3 protein is listed once, alongside the most common genes and DNA of its rows. The sample yields tens of thousands of distinct CDR3 sequences; over 15% were counted once. Approximately 26% of the sample belongs to the ten largest clones. The label giving this sample's treatment or condition can be read as: in vitro stimulation with specific CMV peptide epitopes to enrich CMV-specific T cells. The source was CD8+ T cells from cultured PBMCs, collected from culture after CMV antigen stimulation. These receptors were obtained from a human donor in good health (CMV status not recorded). Some clones in this sample may be carry-over from other donors' samples.

The chain is built from TRBV12-3 or TRBV12-4 and TRBJ1-2, with D tentatively TRBD1 (5 bases). V shed 3 bases and J shed 4 bases, with 9 bases lying between them. This CDR3 contains 13 residues. CDR3 region: CASSFRVSYGYTF. DNA of the CDR3: TGTGCCAGCAGTTTCAGGGTATCCTATGGCTACACCTTC.

In its sample, this clonotype was seen a few times. This chain links TRBV27 with TRBJ2-7, with D uncertain. The CDR3 is made up of 14 amino acids. Germline V gene sequence: CDR1 MNHEY, CDR2 SMNVEV (reference sequence). Trimming removed 6 bases at V and 0 bases at J, with 12 bases between. The CDR3 coding sequence is TGTGCCAGCAGCCTTAGCTTGAGCTCCTACGAGCAGTACTTC. Amino acids: CASSLSLSSYEQYF.

The gene calls are TRBV27 and TRBJ2-1; D unresolved. V lost 3 bases and J 7 bases, leaving 4 bases between the germline ends. This CDR3 region has 11 residues. Germline CDR1 MNHEY, CDR2 SMNVEV (reference sequence). Here the CDR3 DNA reads TGTGCCAGCAGTTTTGGAAATGAGCAGTTCTTC. Its protein product is CASSFGNEQFF.

This clonotype was detected a few times. This chain joins TRBV7-2 and TRBJ2-1; D not certain. CDR3 length: 15 residues. The V and J ends lost 7 bases and 3 bases respectively, with 16 bases between them. Germline loops: CDR1 SGHTA, CDR2 FQGNSA. The CDR3 DNA follows: TGTGCCAGCAAACACCGGGCAGGACGCTACAATGAGCAGTTCTTC. Protein: CASKHRAGRYNEQFF. The whole variable domain, remainder taken from reference TRBV7-2 and TRBJ2-1, is GAGVSQSPSNKVTEKGKDVELRCDPISGHTALYWYRQSLGQGLEFLIYFQGNSAPDKSGLPSDRFSAERTGGSVSTLTIQRTQQEDSAVYLCASKHRAGRYNEQFFGPGTRLTVL.

This chain joins TRBV7-6 and TRBJ2-7; D gene unclear. Germline lookup yields CDR1 SGHVS and CDR2 FNYEAQ. Trimming shortened V by 3 bases and J by 3 bases, and 9 bases separated the two germline ends. CDR3 length equals 13 residues. The CDR3 loop reads CASSFGSDYEQYF. The CDR3 coding sequence is TGTGCCAGCAGCTTCGGTTCAGACTACGAGCAGTACTTC.

This clonotype was counted ten times or more. This chain links TRBV5-1 with TRBJ1-1; unclear D gene. CDR3 length equals 13 residues. Looked up from germline, CDR1 is SGHRS and CDR2 is YFSETQ. V was shortened by 2 bases and J by 1 base, with 6 bases between the two germline ends. In DNA, the CDR3 is TGCGCCAGCAGCTTAAGCAAGAACACTGAAGCTTTCTTT. Its protein product is CASSLSKNTEAFF.

V is TRBV10-3 and J is TRBJ1-1, with 12 bases lining up with TRBD1. Germline V gene sequence: CDR1 ENHRY, CDR2 SYGVKD. With 6 bases clipped from V and 4 bases from J, the junction kept 6 bases outside the gene matches. There are 15 residues in the CDR3. The CDR3: CAIRPGQGAGTEAFF. CDR3 nucleotide sequence: TGTGCCATCAGGCCGGGACAGGGGGCTGGCACTGAAGCTTTCTTT.

This clonotype was counted many times. The V call is TRBV9, the J call TRBJ2-3; 10 bases match TRBD2. The CDR3 loop spans 15 amino acids. The germline gives CDR1 SGDLS, CDR2 YYNGEE. The trim removed 1 base at V and 4 bases at J, leaving 3 bases unmatched. In DNA form, the CDR3 reads TGTGCCAGCAGCGTAAGCGGGAGGGCCGCAGATACGCAGTATTTT. Translation: CASSVSGRAADTQYF.

The V call is TRBV7-8, the J call TRBJ2-2; 10 bases align to TRBD1. After removal of 3 bases from V and 7 bases from J, the junction contained 5 bases not matched to a gene. The CDR3 length is 15 residues. The germline V gene has CDR1 SGHVS and CDR2 FQNEAQ. CDR3 loop: CASSFGTGASGELFF. The CDR3 DNA reads as TGTGCCAGCAGCTTCGGGACAGGGGCCAGCGGGGAGCTGTTTTTT.

The gene calls are TRBV7-8 and TRBJ1-5, with D uncertain. This CDR3 has 15 amino acids. With 5 bases removed from V and 4 bases from J, the gap between germline ends came to 15 bases. The germline CDR1 and CDR2 sequences are SGHVS and FQNEAQ. CDR3 protein: CASSPRWKDNQPQHF. As DNA, the CDR3 is TGTGCCAGCAGCCCTCGGTGGAAGGATAATCAGCCCCAGCATTTT.